This note documents a single T cell receptor (beta chain) sequence. This sample was included in a study of blood T cell repertoires in COVID-19. In the authors' methods: Estimation of nucleated cell counts relied on the amplification of reference gene primers. TCRdb's table, derived via immunoSEQ multiplex PCR, lists solely in-frame clones and lacks some. V, J and clone size were drawn from that table, and D and trimming were deduced from the DNA. The sample has 50,000 to 80,000 clones, roughly 90% seen once. CDR3 length equals 16 residues. J lost 4 bases, V lost 3 bases, and 5 bases had no gene match. CDR1 is KGHDR, CDR2 SFDVKD, per germline.

This clonotype was sampled from a man in his 60s with acute or convalescent COVID-19. The chain carries TRBV24-1 and TRBJ2-1, with TRBD2 matching over 10 bases. Material: peripheral blood. The CDR3 loop is CATSDNLAGVYNEQFF. The CDR3 region has the DNA TGTGCCACCAGTGATAATCTAGCGGGGGTATACAATGAGCAGTTCTTC.